These T cell receptor beta chains were read from a single sample in a study of blood T cell repertoires in COVID-19. Libraries were prepared by immunoSEQ multiplex PCR; TCRdb keeps only in-frame clonotypes and omits some of them. In the table there are approximately 230,000 clones, 88% of which are singletons. The sequencing input was peripheral blood. Receptors were obtained from an elderly man with acute or convalescent COVID-19. Both conserved end residues are part of each CDR3. D genes are given only for firm matches. Expanded clones get a size class; other rows say once, few or many, or leave the size out.

- TRBJ1-1 TRBV6-5 - CASSPFYTEAFF TGTGCCAGCAGCCCCTTTTACACTGAAGCTTTCTTT
- TRBJ2-5 TRBV10-1 - CASSESGTRSRGAQYF TGCGCCAGCAGTGAGTCAGGGACACGGAGTCGAGGGGCCCAGTACTTC
- TRBJ2-1 TRBV6-4 - CASSEPIQGTTYNEQFF TGTGCCAGCAGTGAACCTATCCAGGGTACGACCTACAATGAGCAGTTCTTC
once TRBJ1-1 TRBV3-1/TRBV3-2 TRBD1 CASSNNRGTEAFF TGTGCCAGCAGCAATAACAGGGGTACTGAAGCTTTCTTT
- TRBJ1-2 TRBV7-3 - CASILDMAGYGYTF TGTGCCAGCATCCTGGACATGGCCGGATATGGCTACACCTTC
once TRBJ1-3 TRBV20-1 - CSASGGPNTIYF TGCAGTGCTAGTGGGGGCCCTAACACCATATATTTT
- TRBJ1-5 TRBV5-6 TRBD1 CASSLLQGINQPQHF TGTGCCAGCAGCTTGCTACAGGGGATCAATCAGCCCCAGCATTTT
- TRBJ2-5 TRBV28 - CASSLGEETQYF TGTGCCAGCAGCCTAGGGGAAGAGACCCAGTACTTC
- TRBJ2-2 TRBV19 TRBD2 CASSIILAGGITGELFF TGTGCCAGTAGTATAATCCTAGCGGGAGGGATCACCGGGGAGCTGTTTTTT
- TRBJ1-5 TRBV4-1 - CASSQGVGRDGNQPQHF TGCGCCAGCAGCCAAGGGGTCGGCAGGGATGGCAATCAGCCCCAGCATTTT
- TRBJ2-5 TRBV6-2/TRBV6-3 TRBD2 CASSTPRRGSIETQYF TGTGCCAGCAGTACCCCCAGGCGGGGGTCGATAGAGACCCAGTACTTC
- TRBJ2-3 TRBV6-5 - CASTSIRGSDTQYF TGTGCCAGCACGTCGATTAGGGGGTCAGATACGCAGTATTTT
- TRBJ2-5 TRBV4-3 TRBD2 CASSQEWREGLETQYF TGCGCCAGCAGCCAAGAGTGGCGGGAGGGCCTCGAGACCCAGTACTTC
- TRBJ2-7 TRBV6-2/TRBV6-3 TRBD1 CASSSAGTVTYEQYF TGTGCCAGCAGTTCCGCCGGGACAGTGACCTACGAGCAGTACTTC
- TRBJ1-5 TRBV28 - CASRNGGRVQPQHF TGTGCCAGCAGAAACGGGGGTAGGGTTCAGCCCCAGCATTTT
- TRBJ1-2 TRBV6-5 - CASRSNYGYTF TGTGCCAGCAGATCGAACTATGGCTACACCTTC
once TRBJ1-4 TRBV5-1 TRBD1 CASSLAWTGVPEKLFF TGCGCCAGCAGCTTGGCATGGACAGGGGTCCCTGAAAAACTGTTTTTT
- TRBJ1-6 TRBV5-1 - CASSSQGNSPLHF TGCGCCAGCAGTTCGCAGGGTAATTCACCCCTCCACTTT
- TRBJ2-2 TRBV28 TRBD2 CASGTSGMDGELFF TGTGCCAGCGGGACTAGCGGGATGGACGGGGAGCTGTTTTTT
- TRBJ2-3 TRBV6-2/TRBV6-3 - CASSYSTGTDTQYF TGTGCCAGCAGTTACTCGACTGGCACAGATACGCAGTATTTT
- TRBJ1-2 TRBV9 - CASSPSLDRPNYGYTF TGTGCCAGCAGCCCCTCACTCGACAGACCTAACTATGGCTACACCTTC
- TRBJ1-4 TRBV18 TRBD1 CASSPRKGGATNEKLFF TGTGCCAGCTCACCACGGAAAGGGGGCGCAACTAATGAAAAACTGTTTTTT